This section outlines one TCR beta chain sequence together with its context. Antigen specificity is unknown. This record comes from a study of beta chain features in type 1 diabetes. The sequenced template was cDNA made from the entire isolated RNA. Libraries were prepared by immunoSEQ multiplex PCR; TCRdb keeps only in-frame clonotypes and omits some of them. Of around 350,000 clones listed, about 12% are singletons. Study outcomes and limitations: cDNA-based reads could over-represent cells with high TCR expression.

V gave up 0 bases and J gave up 5 bases, with 19 bases separating them. Germline-derived CDR1 and CDR2 are MNHNS and SASEGT. This CDR3 has 17 residues. The sample comprised naive CD4+ T cells from blood. The receptor was derived from a man aged 18-30 years in good health. The rearrangement links TRBV6-1 to TRBJ2-5, with D perhaps TRBD2 (7 bases). The CDR3 DNA is TGTGCCAGCAGTGAAGCGCTTAGGTCGGGGGGCGTGGAGACCCAGTACTTC. Protein sequence: CASSEALRSGGVETQYF.